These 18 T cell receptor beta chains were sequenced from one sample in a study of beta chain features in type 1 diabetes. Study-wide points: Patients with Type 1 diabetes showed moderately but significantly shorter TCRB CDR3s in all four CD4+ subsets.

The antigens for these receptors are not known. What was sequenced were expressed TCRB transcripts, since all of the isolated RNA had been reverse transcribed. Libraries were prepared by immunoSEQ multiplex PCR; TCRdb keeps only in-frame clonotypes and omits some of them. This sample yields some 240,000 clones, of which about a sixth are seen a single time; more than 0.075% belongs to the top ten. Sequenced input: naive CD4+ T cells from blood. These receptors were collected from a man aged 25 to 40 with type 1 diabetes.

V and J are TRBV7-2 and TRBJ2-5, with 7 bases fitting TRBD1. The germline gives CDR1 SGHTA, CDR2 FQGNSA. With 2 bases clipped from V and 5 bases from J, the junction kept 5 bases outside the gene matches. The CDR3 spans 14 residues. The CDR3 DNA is TGTGCCAGCAGCTTAAGGGGGCGCTGGGAGACCCAGTACTTC. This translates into CASSLRGRWETQYF.

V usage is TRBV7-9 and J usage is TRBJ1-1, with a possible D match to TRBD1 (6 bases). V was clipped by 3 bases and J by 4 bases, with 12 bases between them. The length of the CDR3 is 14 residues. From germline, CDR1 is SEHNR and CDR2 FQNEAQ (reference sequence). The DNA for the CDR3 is TGTGCCAGCAGCTTCGGACAGATCGCCACTGAAGCTTTCTTT. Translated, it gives CASSFGQIATEAFF.

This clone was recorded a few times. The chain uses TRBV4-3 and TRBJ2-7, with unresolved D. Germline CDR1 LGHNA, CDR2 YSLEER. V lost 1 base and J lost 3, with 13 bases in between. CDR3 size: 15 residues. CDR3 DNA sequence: TGCGCCAGCAGCCAAGGGAACAGACAAGACTACGAGCAGTACTTC. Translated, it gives CASSQGNRQDYEQYF.

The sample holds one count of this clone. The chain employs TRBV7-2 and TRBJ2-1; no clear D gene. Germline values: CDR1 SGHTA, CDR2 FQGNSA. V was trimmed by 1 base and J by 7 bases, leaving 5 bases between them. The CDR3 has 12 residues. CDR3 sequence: CASSLVENEQFF. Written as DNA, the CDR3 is TGTGCCAGCAGCTTAGTGGAAAATGAGCAGTTCTTC.

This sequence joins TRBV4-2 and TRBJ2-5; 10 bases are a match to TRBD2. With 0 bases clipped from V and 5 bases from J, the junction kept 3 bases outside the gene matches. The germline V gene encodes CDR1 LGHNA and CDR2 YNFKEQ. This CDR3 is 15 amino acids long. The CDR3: CASSQEAAGGETQYF. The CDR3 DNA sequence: TGTGCCAGCAGCCAAGAGGCAGCGGGAGGGGAGACCCAGTACTTC.

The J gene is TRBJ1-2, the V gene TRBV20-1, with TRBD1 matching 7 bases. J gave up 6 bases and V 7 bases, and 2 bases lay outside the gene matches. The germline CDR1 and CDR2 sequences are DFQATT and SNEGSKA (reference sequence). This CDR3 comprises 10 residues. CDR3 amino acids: CSGGTDGYTF. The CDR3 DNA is TGCAGTGGCGGGACAGATGGCTACACCTTC.

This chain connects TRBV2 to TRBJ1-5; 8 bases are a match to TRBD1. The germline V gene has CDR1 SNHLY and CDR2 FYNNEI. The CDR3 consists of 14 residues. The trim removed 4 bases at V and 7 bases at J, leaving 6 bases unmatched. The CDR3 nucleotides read TGTGCCAGCAGTGCTGGGACAGGTGGGCAGCCCCAGCATTTT. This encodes CASSAGTGGQPQHF.

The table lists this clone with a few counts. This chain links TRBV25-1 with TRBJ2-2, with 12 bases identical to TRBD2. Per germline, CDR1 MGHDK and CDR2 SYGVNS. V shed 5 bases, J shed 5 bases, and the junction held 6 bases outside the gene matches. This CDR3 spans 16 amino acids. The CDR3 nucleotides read TGTGCCAGCAGTTCGCCCGGGACTAGCGGGACCGGGGAGCTGTTTTTT. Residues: CASSSPGTSGTGELFF.

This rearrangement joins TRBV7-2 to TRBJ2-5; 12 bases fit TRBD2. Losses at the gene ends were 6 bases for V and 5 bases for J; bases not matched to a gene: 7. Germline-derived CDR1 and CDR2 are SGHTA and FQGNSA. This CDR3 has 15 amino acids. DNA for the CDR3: TGTGCCAGCAGGCTAAAACTAGCGGGAGGCGAGACCCAGTACTTC. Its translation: CASRLKLAGGETQYF.

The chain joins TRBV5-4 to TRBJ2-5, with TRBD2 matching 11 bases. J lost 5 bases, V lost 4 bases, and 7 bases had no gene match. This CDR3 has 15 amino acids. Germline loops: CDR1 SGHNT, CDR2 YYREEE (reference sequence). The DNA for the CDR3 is TGTGCCAGCAGCGCGGCACTAGCGGGAGTGGAGACCCAGTACTTC. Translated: CASSAALAGVETQYF.

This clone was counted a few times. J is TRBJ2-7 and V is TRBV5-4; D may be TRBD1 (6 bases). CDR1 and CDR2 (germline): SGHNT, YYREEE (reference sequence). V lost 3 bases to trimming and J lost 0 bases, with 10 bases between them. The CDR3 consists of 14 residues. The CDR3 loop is CASSSDRSSYEQYF. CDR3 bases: TGTGCCAGCAGCTCCGACAGGAGCTCCTACGAGCAGTACTTC.

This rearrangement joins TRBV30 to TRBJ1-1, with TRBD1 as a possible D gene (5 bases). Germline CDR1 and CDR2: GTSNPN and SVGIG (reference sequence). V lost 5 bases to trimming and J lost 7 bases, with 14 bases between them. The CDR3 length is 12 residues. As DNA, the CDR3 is TGTGCCTGGGCACACGGGACGGGTGAAGCTTTCTTT. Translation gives CAWAHGTGEAFF.

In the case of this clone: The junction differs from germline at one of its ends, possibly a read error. The CDR3: CRVRSSSTAGANVLTF. The CDR3 region has the DNA TGCCGCGTGCGCTCCTCCTCGACAGCTGGGGCCAACGTCCTGACTTTC. The chain combines TRBV29-1 with TRBJ2-6, with D possibly TRBD1 on 5 matching bases. The CDR3 sequence is 16 residues long. CDR1 is SQVTM and CDR2 is ANQGSEA in the germline V gene.

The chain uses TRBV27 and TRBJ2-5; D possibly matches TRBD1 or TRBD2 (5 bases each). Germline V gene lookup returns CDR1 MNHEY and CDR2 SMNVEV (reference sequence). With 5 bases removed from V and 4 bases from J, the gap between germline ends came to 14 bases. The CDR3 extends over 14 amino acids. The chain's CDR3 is CASSKRSGRETQYF. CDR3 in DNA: TGTGCCAGCAGTAAAAGGTCGGGACGAGAGACCCAGTACTTC.

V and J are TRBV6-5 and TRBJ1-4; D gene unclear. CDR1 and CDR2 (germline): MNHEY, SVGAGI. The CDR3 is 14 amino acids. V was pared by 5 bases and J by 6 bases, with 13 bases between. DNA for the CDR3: TGTGCCAGCAGTCGGCGGGTGGGCGATGAAAAACTGTTTTTT. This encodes CASSRRVGDEKLFF.

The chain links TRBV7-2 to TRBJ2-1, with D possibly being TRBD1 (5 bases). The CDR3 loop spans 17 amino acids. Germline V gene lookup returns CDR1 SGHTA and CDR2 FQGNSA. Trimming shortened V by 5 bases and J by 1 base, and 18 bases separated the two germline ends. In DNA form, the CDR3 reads TGTGCCAGCAGCGTACAGGTTACAAGGGTTTCCTACAATGAGCAGTTCTTC. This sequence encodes CASSVQVTRVSYNEQFF.

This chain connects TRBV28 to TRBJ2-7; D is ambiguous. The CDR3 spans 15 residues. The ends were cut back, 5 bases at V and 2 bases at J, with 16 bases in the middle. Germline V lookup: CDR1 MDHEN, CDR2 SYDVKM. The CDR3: CASSLDPYLPYEQYF. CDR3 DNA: TGTGCCAGCAGTCTAGACCCTTACTTGCCCTACGAGCAGTACTTC.

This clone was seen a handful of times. The CDR3: CASSLGTDRVGEQYF. The CDR3 region has the DNA TGTGCCAGCAGTCTGGGGACAGACAGGGTAGGCGAGCAGTACTTC. The V call is TRBV27, the J call TRBJ2-7; 7 bases line up with TRBD1. Trimming took 5 bases from V and 6 from J; bases not matched to a gene: 13. The CDR3 contains 15 residues. Per the germline V gene, CDR1 is MNHEY and CDR2 is SMNVEV (reference sequence).